Listed below are T cell receptor beta chains from one sample, sequenced in a study of T cell responses to AZD1222 COVID-19 vaccine. Clones were sequenced by immunoSEQ multiplex PCR, and TCRdb holds only the in-frame ones, with some missing. The sample has about 4,600 clones, 89% seen once; the top ten hold around 5.3%. The sequencing used peripheral blood, collected 28 days after the second AZD1222 dose. The receptors shown here come from an adult who received the AZD1222 COVID-19 vaccine. Both conserved end residues are part of each CDR3. The order of the fields is D gene, clone size, J gene, V gene, CDR3 DNA, CDR3 protein. A D gene is named only where the DNA matches it firmly. A row's size may be missing; if present it is once, few, many or a size class.

>.|.|TRBJ2-7|TRBV18
TGTGCCAGCTCATTAGACAGTTACGAGCAGTACTTC
CASSLDSYEQYF
>.|.|TRBJ1-2|TRBV9
TGTGCCAGCAGCTCAGGGCCCCGAAGCCTAACCGATGGCTACACCTTC
CASSSGPRSLTDGYTF
>.|.|TRBJ1-1|TRBV11-2
TGTGCCAGCAGCGTGGAACGGAACACTGAAGCTTTCTTT
CASSVERNTEAFF
>.|.|TRBJ1-2|TRBV4-1
TGCGCCAGCAGCCAAGAAGAAGTACAGAACTATGGCTACACCTTC
CASSQEEVQNYGYTF
>.|.|TRBJ1-6|TRBV12-3/TRBV12-4
TGTGCCAGCAGACGGTTGGGGTGGTCACCCCTCCACTTT
CASRRLGWSPLHF
>.|.|TRBJ1-4|TRBV6-5
TGTGCCAGCAGTACTGGGTGGGAAAAACTGTTTTTT
CASSTGWEKLFF
>.|.|TRBJ2-3|TRBV2
TGTGCCAGCAACTCACAGGGTCTTAGCACAGATACGCAGTATTTT
CASNSQGLSTDTQYF
>.|.|TRBJ1-2|TRBV21-1
TGTGCCAGCAGCAAACCCCGACGGACTAACTATGGCTACACCTTC
CASSKPRRTNYGYTF
>.|.|TRBJ2-7|TRBV30
TGTGCCTGGAGTGTCCTCAGGACCGATCCCTACGAGCAGTACTTC
CAWSVLRTDPYEQYF
>TRBD2|.|TRBJ2-7|TRBV6-2/TRBV6-3
TGTGCCAGCAGTTACGGGACTAGCTCCTACGAGCAGTACTTC
CASSYGTSSYEQYF
>.|.|TRBJ2-7|TRBV5-1
TGCGCCAGCAGTTCAGGGAACTACGAGCAGTACTTC
CASSSGNYEQYF
>.|.|TRBJ1-2|TRBV4-1
TGCGCCAGCAGCCACGGGGGTAAGAATGGCTACACCTTC
CASSHGGKNGYTF
>.|.|TRBJ2-7|TRBV28
TGTGCCAGCAGTTTGGCCAGGGTCTACGAGCAGTACTTC
CASSLARVYEQYF
>.|.|TRBJ1-5|TRBV7-8
TGTGCCAGCAGCTTAGGCAATCAGCCCCAGCATTTT
CASSLGNQPQHF
>.|.|TRBJ1-5|TRBV11-2
TGTGCCAGCAGCTTAGCCAATCAGCCCCAGCATTTT
CASSLANQPQHF
>.|few|TRBJ1-1|TRBV5-8
TGTGCCAGCAGCCCTTTGAACACTGAAGCTTTCTTT
CASSPLNTEAFF
>TRBD1|.|TRBJ2-1|TRBV4-3
TGCGCCAGCAGCCAACCCCCGGTCGGGACAGGGGCCTACAATGAGCAGTTCTTC
CASSQPPVGTGAYNEQFF
>.|.|TRBJ2-2|TRBV29-1
TGCAGCGTTGAAGAAGACACCGGGGAGCTGTTTTTT
CSVEEDTGELFF
>.|.|TRBJ1-3|TRBV5-1
TGCGCCAGCAGCGGGAGCTCTGGAAACACCATATATTTT
CASSGSSGNTIYF
>TRBD1|once|TRBJ1-1|TRBV7-9
TGTGCCAGCAGCTGGGGGACAGCAAACACTGAAGCTTTCTTT
CASSWGTANTEAFF
>.|.|TRBJ2-7|TRBV2
TGTGCCAGCGGCTGGGGGGGACAACCCTACGAGCAGTACTTC
CASGWGGQPYEQYF
>TRBD1|.|TRBJ2-7|TRBV30
TGTGCCTGGAGTGTTCAACAGGGGATCTACGAGCAGTACTTC
CAWSVQQGIYEQYF
>.|.|TRBJ2-2|TRBV10-2
TGCGCCAGCAGCCCAACGGGGGTCGGGGAGCTGTTTTTT
CASSPTGVGELFF
>.|.|TRBJ1-1|TRBV5-8
TGTGCCAGCAGCTTGGCCTTCGGGGGCGGGAACACTGAAGCTTTCTTT
CASSLAFGGGNTEAFF
>TRBD2|.|TRBJ2-3|TRBV7-2
TGTGCCAGCAGCCGCGAGGTCGCTAGCGGTACAGATACGCAGTATTTT
CASSREVASGTDTQYF
>TRBD1|.|TRBJ2-7|TRBV4-3
TGCGCCAGCAGCCTGGACAGGGGGCGAGTCGAGCAGTACTTC
CASSLDRGRVEQYF
>TRBD2|.|TRBJ2-3|TRBV14
TGTGCCAGCAGCCATTTGGGAGGGACTACCTCCACAGATACGCAGTATTTT
CASSHLGGTTSTDTQYF
>.|.|TRBJ1-1|TRBV25-1
TGTGCCAGCAGTGACGAGGGACGGGGCCCTGGTCGAGCTTTCTTT
CASSDEGRGPGRAFF
>TRBD1|.|TRBJ2-1|TRBV5-6
TGTGCCAGCAGCCTAGGGACAGGGACATACAATGAGCAGTTCTTC
CASSLGTGTYNEQFF
>.|.|TRBJ1-2|TRBV5-6
TGTGCCAGCGACCGGAAGGGAGCGATCTATGGCTACACCTTC
CASDRKGAIYGYTF
>TRBD2|.|TRBJ2-1|TRBV7-2
TGTGCCAGCAGCCGTCCGGGACTAGCATCCTACAATGAGCAGTTCTTC
CASSRPGLASYNEQFF
>TRBD2|.|TRBJ2-7|TRBV3-1/TRBV3-2
TGTGCCAGCAGCCAAGGCTGGACTAGTGGCGAGCAGTACTTC
CASSQGWTSGEQYF
>TRBD1|.|TRBJ2-6|TRBV19
TGTGCCAGTAGTGTAACAGGGGCTGGGGCCAACGTCCTGACTTTC
CASSVTGAGANVLTF
>.|.|TRBJ1-2|TRBV5-4
TGTGCCAGCAGCTTGGCCCCGGGCCAAGCTAACTATGGCTACACCTTC
CASSLAPGQANYGYTF
>.|.|TRBJ2-7|TRBV5-6
TGTGCCAGCAGCTCGCACGGGCAGGAGTTCGAGCAGTACTTC
CASSSHGQEFEQYF
>.|.|TRBJ1-2|TRBV19
TGTGCCAGCGGACGGCAGTATGGCTACACCTTC
CASGRQYGYTF
>TRBD2|once|TRBJ2-3|TRBV5-1
TGCGCCAGCAGCGCTACTAGCGGCACAGATACGCAGTATTTT
CASSATSGTDTQYF
>TRBD2|.|TRBJ2-7|TRBV7-8
TGTGCCAGCAGCTTAGGGCGGGGGAGTAAGACCTACGAGCAGTACTTC
CASSLGRGSKTYEQYF
>.|.|TRBJ2-7|TRBV19
TGTGCCAGTACCCCGACGGGCGGATTCTACGAGCAGTACTTC
CASTPTGGFYEQYF
>.|.|TRBJ2-7|TRBV7-2
TGTGCCAGCAGCGACTATTACGAGCAGTACTTC
CASSDYYEQYF
>.|.|TRBJ1-6|TRBV18
TGTGCCAGCTCACCAAGTGGGGGCGCGGGAAATTCACCCCTCCACTTT
CASSPSGGAGNSPLHF
>.|.|TRBJ1-2|TRBV2
TGTGCCAGCAGAGGTACAGGCCGAGGCTATGGCTACACCTTC
CASRGTGRGYGYTF
>TRBD2|.|TRBJ2-3|TRBV7-2
TGTGCCAGCAGCTTACAACTAGCGGGGGGCGGAGACACAGATACGCAGTATTTT
CASSLQLAGGGDTDTQYF
>TRBD1|.|TRBJ1-4|TRBV6-5
TGTGCCAGCAGACCCCTCCGGACAGGGGATGAAAAACTGTTTTTT
CASRPLRTGDEKLFF
>.|.|TRBJ1-6|TRBV6-5
TGTGCCAGCAGTTATGGGGACAATTCACCCCTCCACTTT
CASSYGDNSPLHF
>.|.|TRBJ1-2|TRBV7-3
TGTGCCAGCAGCTTAGGATCGGGTGGCTACACCTTC
CASSLGSGGYTF
>.|.|TRBJ2-1|TRBV6-4
TGTGCCAGCAGTGACTCGAACGGGGGTTACAATGAGCAGTTCTTC
CASSDSNGGYNEQFF